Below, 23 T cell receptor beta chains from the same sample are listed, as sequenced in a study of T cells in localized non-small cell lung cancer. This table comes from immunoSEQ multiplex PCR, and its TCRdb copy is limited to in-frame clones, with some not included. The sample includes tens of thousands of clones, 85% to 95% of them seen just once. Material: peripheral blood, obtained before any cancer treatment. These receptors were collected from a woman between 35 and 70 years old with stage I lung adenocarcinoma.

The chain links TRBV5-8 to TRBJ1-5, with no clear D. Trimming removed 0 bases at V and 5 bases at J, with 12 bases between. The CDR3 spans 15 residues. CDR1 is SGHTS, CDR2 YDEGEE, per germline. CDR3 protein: CASSLGAAGDQPQHF. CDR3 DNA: TGTGCCAGCAGCTTGGGGGCCGCCGGGGATCAGCCCCAGCATTTT.

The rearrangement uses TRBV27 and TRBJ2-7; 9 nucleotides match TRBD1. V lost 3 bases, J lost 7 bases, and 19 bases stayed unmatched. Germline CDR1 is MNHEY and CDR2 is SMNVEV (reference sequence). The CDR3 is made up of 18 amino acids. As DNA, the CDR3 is TGTGCCAGCAGTTTTACGTTCTCAGCCGGACAGGGGTTTGAGGAGCAGTACTTC. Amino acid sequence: CASSFTFSAGQGFEEQYF.

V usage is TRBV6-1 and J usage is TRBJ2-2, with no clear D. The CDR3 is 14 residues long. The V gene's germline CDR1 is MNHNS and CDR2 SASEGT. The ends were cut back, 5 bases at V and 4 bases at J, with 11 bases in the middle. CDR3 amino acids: CASSFHQTTGELFF. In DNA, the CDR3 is TGTGCCAGCAGTTTCCACCAGACCACCGGGGAGCTGTTTTTT.

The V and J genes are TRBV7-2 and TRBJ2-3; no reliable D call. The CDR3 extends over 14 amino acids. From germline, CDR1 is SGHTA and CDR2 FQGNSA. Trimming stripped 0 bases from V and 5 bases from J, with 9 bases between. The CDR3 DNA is TGTGCCAGCAGCTTAGCGGGCTCAGAAGATACGCAGTATTTT. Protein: CASSLAGSEDTQYF.

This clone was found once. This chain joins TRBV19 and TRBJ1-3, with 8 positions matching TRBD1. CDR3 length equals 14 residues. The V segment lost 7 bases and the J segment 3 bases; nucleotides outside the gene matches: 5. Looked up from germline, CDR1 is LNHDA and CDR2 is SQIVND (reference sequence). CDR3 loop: CASNQGAYGNTIYF. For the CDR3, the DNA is TGTGCCAGTAATCAGGGGGCGTATGGAAACACCATATATTTT. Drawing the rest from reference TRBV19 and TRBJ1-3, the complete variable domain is DGGITQSPKYLFRKEGQNVTLSCEQNLNHDAMYWYRQDPGQGLRLIYYSQIVNDFQKGDIAEGYSVSREKKESFPLTVTSAQKNPTAFYLCASNQGAYGNTIYFGEGSWLTVV.

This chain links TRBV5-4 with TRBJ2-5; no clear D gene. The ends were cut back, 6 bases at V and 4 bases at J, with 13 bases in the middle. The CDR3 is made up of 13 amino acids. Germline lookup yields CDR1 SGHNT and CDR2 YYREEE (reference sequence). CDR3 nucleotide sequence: TGTGCCAGCACCATCTCGGCTGGAGAGACCCAGTACTTC. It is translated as CASTISAGETQYF.

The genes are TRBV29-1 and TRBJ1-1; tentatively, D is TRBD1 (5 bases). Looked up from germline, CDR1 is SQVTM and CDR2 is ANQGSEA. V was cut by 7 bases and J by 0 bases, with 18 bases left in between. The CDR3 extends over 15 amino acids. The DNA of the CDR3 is TGCAGCGCCGGGGTAAGGGGACTGATGAACACTGAAGCTTTCTTT. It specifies CSAGVRGLMNTEAFF.

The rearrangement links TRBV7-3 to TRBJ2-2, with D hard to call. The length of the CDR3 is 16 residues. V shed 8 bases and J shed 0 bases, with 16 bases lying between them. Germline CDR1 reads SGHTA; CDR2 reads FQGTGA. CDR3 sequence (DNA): TGTGCCAGCGGTTCGAGGAAGTTCGCGAACACCGGGGAGCTGTTTTTT. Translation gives CASGSRKFANTGELFF.

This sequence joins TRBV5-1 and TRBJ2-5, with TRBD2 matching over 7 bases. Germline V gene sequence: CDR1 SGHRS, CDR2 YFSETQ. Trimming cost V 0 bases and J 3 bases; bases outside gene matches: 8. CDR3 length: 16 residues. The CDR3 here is CASSLDGLAAKETQYF. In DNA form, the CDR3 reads TGCGCCAGCAGCTTGGATGGGCTAGCGGCAAAAGAGACCCAGTACTTC. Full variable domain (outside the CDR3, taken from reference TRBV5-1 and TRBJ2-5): KAGVTQTPRYLIKTRGQQVTLSCSPISGHRSVSWYQQTPGQGLQFLFEYFSETQRNKGNFPGRFSGRQFSNSRSEMNVSTLELGDSALYLCASSLDGLAAKETQYFGPGTRLLVL.

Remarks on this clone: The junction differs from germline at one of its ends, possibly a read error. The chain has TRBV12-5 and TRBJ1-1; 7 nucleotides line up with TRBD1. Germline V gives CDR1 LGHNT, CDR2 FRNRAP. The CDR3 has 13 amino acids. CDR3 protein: CASVLTGLTEAFF. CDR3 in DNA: TGTGCTAGTGTTTTGACAGGGTTGACTGAAGCTTTCTTT. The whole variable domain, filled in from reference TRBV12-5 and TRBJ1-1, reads DARVTQTPRHKVTEMGQEVTMRCQPILGHNTVFWYRQTMMQGLELLAYFRNRAPLDDSGMPKDRFSAEMPDATLATLKIQPSEPRDSAVYFCASVLTGLTEAFFGQGTRLTVV.

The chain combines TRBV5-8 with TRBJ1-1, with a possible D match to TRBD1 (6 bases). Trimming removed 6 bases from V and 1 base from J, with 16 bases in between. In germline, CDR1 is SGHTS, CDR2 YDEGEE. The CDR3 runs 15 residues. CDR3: CASNGQILKNTEAFF. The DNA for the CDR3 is TGTGCCAGCAACGGACAGATTTTGAAGAACACTGAAGCTTTCTTT.

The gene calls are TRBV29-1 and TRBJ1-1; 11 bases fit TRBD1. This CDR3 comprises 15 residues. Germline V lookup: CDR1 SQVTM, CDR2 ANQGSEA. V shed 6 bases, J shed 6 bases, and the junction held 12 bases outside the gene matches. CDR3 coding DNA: TGCAGCGTCGCGGCAAGGGGACAGGGGGTTGCTGAAGCTTTCTTT. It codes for CSVAARGQGVAEAFF.

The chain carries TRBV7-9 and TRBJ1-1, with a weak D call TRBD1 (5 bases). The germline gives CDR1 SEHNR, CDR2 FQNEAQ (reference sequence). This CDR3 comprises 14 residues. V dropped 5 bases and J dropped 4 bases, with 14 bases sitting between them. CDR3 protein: CASSRTQGLTEAFF. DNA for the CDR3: TGTGCCAGCAGCCGTACTCAGGGACTCACTGAAGCTTTCTTT.

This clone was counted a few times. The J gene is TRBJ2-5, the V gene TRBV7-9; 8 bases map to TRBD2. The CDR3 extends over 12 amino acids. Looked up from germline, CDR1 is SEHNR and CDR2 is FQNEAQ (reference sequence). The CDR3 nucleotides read TGTGGCACAGAGCGGGGGCAAGAGACCCAGTACTTC. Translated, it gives CGTERGQETQYF.

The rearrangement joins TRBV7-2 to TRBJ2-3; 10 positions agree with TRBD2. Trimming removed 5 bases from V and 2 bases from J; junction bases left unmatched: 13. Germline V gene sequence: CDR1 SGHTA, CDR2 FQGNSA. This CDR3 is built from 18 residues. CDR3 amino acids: CASSPRAGGPTSTDTQYF. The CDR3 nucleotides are TGTGCCAGCAGCCCTAGAGCGGGGGGGCCTACTTCCACAGATACGCAGTATTTT.

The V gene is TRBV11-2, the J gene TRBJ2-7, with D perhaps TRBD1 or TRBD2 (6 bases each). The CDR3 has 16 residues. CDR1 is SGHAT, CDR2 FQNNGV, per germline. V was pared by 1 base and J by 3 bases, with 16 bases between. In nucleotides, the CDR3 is TGTGCCAGCAGCTTAGTGACAGGTCGGGGGTACTACGAGCAGTACTTC. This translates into CASSLVTGRGYYEQYF. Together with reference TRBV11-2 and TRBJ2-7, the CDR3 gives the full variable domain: EAGVAQSPRYKIIEKRQSVAFWCNPISGHATLYWYQQILGQGPKLLIQFQNNGVVDDSQLPKDRFSAERLKGVDSTLKIQPAKLEDSAVYLCASSLVTGRGYYEQYFGPGTRLTVT.

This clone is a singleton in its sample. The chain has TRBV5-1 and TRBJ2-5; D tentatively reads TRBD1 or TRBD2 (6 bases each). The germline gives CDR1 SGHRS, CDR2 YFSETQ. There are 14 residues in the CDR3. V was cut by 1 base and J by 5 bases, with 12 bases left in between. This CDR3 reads CASSLTGAGETQYF. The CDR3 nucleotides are TGCGCCAGCAGCTTGACGGGGGCGGGTGAGACCCAGTACTTC. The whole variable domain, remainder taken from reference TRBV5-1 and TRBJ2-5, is KAGVTQTPRYLIKTRGQQVTLSCSPISGHRSVSWYQQTPGQGLQFLFEYFSETQRNKGNFPGRFSGRQFSNSRSEMNVSTLELGDSALYLCASSLTGAGETQYFGPGTRLLVL.

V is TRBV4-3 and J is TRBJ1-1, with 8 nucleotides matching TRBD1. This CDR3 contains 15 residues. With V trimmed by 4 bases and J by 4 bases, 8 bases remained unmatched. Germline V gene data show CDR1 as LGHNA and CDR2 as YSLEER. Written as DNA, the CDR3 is TGCGCCAGCAGCCTAGGACAGGGAAGGAGCACTGAAGCTTTCTTT. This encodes CASSLGQGRSTEAFF.

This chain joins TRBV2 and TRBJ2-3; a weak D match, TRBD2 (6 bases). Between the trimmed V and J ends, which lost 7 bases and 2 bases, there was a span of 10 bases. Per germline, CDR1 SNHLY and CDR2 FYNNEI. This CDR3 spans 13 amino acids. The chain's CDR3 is CASTGVFTDTQYF. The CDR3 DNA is TGTGCCAGCACGGGAGTTTTCACAGATACGCAGTATTTT. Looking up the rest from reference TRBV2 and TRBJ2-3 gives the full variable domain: EPEVTQTPSHQVTQMGQEVILRCVPISNHLYFYWYRQILGQKVEFLVSFYNNEISEKSEIFDDQFSVERPDGSNFTLKIRSTKLEDSAMYFCASTGVFTDTQYFGPGTRLTVL.

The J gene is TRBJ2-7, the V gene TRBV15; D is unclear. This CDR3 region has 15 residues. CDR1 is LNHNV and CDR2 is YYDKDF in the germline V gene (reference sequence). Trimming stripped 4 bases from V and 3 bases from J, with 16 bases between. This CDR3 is CATSTNPRNLYEQYF. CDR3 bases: TGTGCCACCAGCACAAATCCCCGTAACCTCTACGAGCAGTACTTC.

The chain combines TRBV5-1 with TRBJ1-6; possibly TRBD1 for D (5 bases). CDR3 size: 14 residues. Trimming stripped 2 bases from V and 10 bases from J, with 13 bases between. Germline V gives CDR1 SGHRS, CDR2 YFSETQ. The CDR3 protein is CASSLFGGNSPLHF. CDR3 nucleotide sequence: TGCGCCAGCAGCTTATTCGGGGGGAACTCACCCCTCCACTTT.

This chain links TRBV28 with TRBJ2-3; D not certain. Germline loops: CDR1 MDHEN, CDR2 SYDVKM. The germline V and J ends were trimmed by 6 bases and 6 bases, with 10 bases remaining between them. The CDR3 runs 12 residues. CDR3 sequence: CASSHQRDTQYF. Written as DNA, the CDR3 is TGTGCCAGCAGCCACCAAAGGGATACGCAGTATTTT. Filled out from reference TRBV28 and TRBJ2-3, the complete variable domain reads DVKVTQSSRYLVKRTGEKVFLECVQDMDHENMFWYRQDPGLGLRLIYFSYDVKMKEKGDIPEGYSVSREKKERFSLILESASTNQTSMYLCASSHQRDTQYFGPGTRLTVL.

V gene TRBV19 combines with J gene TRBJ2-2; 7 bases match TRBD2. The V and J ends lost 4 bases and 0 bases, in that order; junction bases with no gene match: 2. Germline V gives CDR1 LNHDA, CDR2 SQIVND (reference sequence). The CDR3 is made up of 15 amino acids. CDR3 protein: CASSREGSNTGELFF. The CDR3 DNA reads TGTGCCAGTAGTAGGGAGGGGTCGAACACCGGGGAGCTGTTTTTT.